A single sample is the source of the 17 T cell receptor beta chains below, sequenced in a study of blood T cell repertoires in COVID-19. Assay: immunoSEQ multiplex PCR; the TCRdb copy retains only in-frame clones and omits some. The sample has roughly 140,000 clones, roughly 90% seen once. The sequenced sample was peripheral blood. All receptors derive from a man aged 50 or older with active or convalescent COVID-19.

The chain combines TRBV12-3 or TRBV12-4 with TRBJ1-5, with unresolved D. This CDR3 has 13 residues. V was cut by 8 bases and J by 4 bases, with 12 bases left in between. The CDR3 DNA reads TGTGCCAGCCGTTCTGACACTAATCAGCCCCAGCATTTT. This encodes CASRSDTNQPQHF.

The chain has TRBV7-9 and TRBJ2-3, with 8 positions matching TRBD2. The CDR3 length is 15 residues. With V trimmed by 3 bases and J by 5 bases, 7 bases remained unmatched. Germline V lookup: CDR1 SEHNR, CDR2 FQNEAQ (reference sequence). Here the CDR3 reads CASSFESGSRDTQYF. The CDR3 DNA sequence: TGTGCCAGCAGCTTCGAGAGCGGGAGTAGAGATACGCAGTATTTT.

The chain couples TRBV9 to TRBJ2-5; D possibly corresponds to TRBD1 (5 bases). V was clipped by 0 bases and J by 3 bases, with 18 bases between them. This CDR3 contains 17 residues. The V gene's germline CDR1 is SGDLS and CDR2 YYNGEE. This CDR3 is CASSVDGFTGLKETQYF. In nucleotides, the CDR3 is TGTGCCAGCAGCGTAGACGGTTTCACAGGCCTAAAAGAGACCCAGTACTTC.

The CDR3 sequence: CATSRTLTGGTNEKLFF. The CDR3 DNA reads as TGTGCCACCAGCAGAACCTTAACAGGGGGCACTAATGAAAAACTGTTTTTT. The V call is TRBV15, the J call TRBJ1-4; 9 bases map to TRBD1. With 2 bases clipped from V and 2 bases from J, the junction kept 6 bases outside the gene matches. The CDR3 has 17 amino acids. The germline gives CDR1 LNHNV, CDR2 YYDKDF (reference sequence).

Only one count was recorded for this clone. The V and J genes are TRBV27 and TRBJ1-5, with no clear D. Trimming cost V 5 bases and J 0 bases, with 8 bases left between them. The CDR3 consists of 14 residues. The germline V gene encodes CDR1 MNHEY and CDR2 SMNVEV (reference sequence). DNA for the CDR3: TGTGCCAGCAGTACGCGGGATAGCAATCAGCCCCAGCATTTT. Amino acid sequence: CASSTRDSNQPQHF.

This clone was detected only once. The rearrangement links TRBV27 to TRBJ2-7; TRBD2 agrees at 7 bases. Germline assignment: CDR1 MNHEY and CDR2 SMNVEV (reference sequence). With 3 bases clipped from V and 0 bases from J, the junction kept 5 bases outside the gene matches. The CDR3 loop spans 15 amino acids. The CDR3 nucleotides are TGTGCCAGCAGTTTCGGGTTAGCGGGCTCCTACGAGCAGTACTTC. Translation: CASSFGLAGSYEQYF.

The chain links TRBV2 to TRBJ2-5; no firm D call. Deletions cut 5 bases from V and 1 base from J, with 2 bases between. The germline V gene has CDR1 SNHLY and CDR2 FYNNEI. The CDR3 consists of 11 residues. The CDR3 is CASSRQETQYF. In DNA, the CDR3 is TGTGCCAGCAGTCGCCAAGAGACCCAGTACTTC.

The chain uses TRBV19 and TRBJ2-4; 10 nucleotides agree with TRBD1. Germline lookup yields CDR1 LNHDA and CDR2 SQIVND (reference sequence). After removal of 7 bases from V and 0 bases from J, the junction contained 9 bases not matched to a gene. This CDR3 is 17 amino acids long. DNA of the CDR3: TGTGCCAGTACCGAGACAGGGGGCTTACTAGCCAAAAACATTCAGTACTTC. It specifies CASTETGGLLAKNIQYF.

J is TRBJ2-1 and V is TRBV6-6; tentatively, D is TRBD2 (6 bases). V shed 0 bases and J shed 2 bases, with 11 bases lying between them. Germline V lookup: CDR1 MNHNY, CDR2 SVGAGI (reference sequence). The CDR3 spans 16 residues. CDR3 sequence reads: CASSYSSSGAYNEQFF. The CDR3 nucleotides are TGTGCCAGCAGTTACTCTAGTAGCGGCGCCTACAATGAGCAGTTCTTC.

This clone was seen just once. V gene TRBV9 combines with J gene TRBJ1-2; D may be TRBD1 (6 bases). Germline values: CDR1 SGDLS, CDR2 YYNGEE. CDR3 size: 16 residues. Trimming removed 4 bases from V and 4 bases from J, with 20 bases in between. CDR3 residues: CASSNSWTEGLYGYTF. The CDR3 DNA reads as TGTGCCAGCAGCAATAGCTGGACAGAGGGGCTCTATGGCTACACCTTC.

The J gene is TRBJ2-3, the V gene TRBV5-8; D might be TRBD2 (6 bases). The CDR3 covers 19 residues. V was clipped by 1 base and J by 4 bases, with 25 bases between them. The germline gives CDR1 SGHTS, CDR2 YDEGEE. DNA of the CDR3: TGTGCCAGCAGCTTGTTCGGCGGGGATGGGGTAGCGTCGGCAGATACGCAGTATTTT. It translates to CASSLFGGDGVASADTQYF.

The gene calls are TRBV4-2 and TRBJ2-1; 14 nucleotides line up with TRBD2. Germline CDR1 and CDR2: LGHNA and YNFKEQ. Germline trimming cut 2 bases from V and 7 bases from J; bases unmatched to any gene: 10. CDR3 length: 18 amino acids. The CDR3 coding sequence is TGTGCCAGCAGCCAATCCGGACTAGCGGGAGGTTTAACGAATGAGCAGTTCTTC. It codes for CASSQSGLAGGLTNEQFF.

This chain uses TRBV6-5 with TRBJ1-2; D is unclear. The CDR3 covers 14 residues. Germline-derived CDR1 and CDR2 are MNHEY and SVGAGI. V lost 6 bases to trimming and J lost 6 bases, with 17 bases between them. CDR3 amino acids: CASRRTSGIDGYTF. In DNA, the CDR3 is TGTGCCAGCAGGAGAACCTCAGGTATCGATGGCTACACCTTC.

This clone was detected once. The V and J genes are TRBV11-2 and TRBJ2-7, with D possibly TRBD2 on 6 matching bases. Between the trimmed V and J ends, which lost 6 bases and 7 bases, there was a span of 16 bases. The CDR3 is made up of 13 amino acids. Germline V gene sequence: CDR1 SGHAT, CDR2 FQNNGV. CDR3 DNA: TGTGCCAGCAGACGAGTGGGGGGTTGGGAGCAGTACTTC. Protein sequence: CASRRVGGWEQYF.

The chain joins TRBV5-4 to TRBJ1-2, with D unresolved. The germline CDR1 and CDR2 sequences are SGHNT and YYREEE (reference sequence). The V end was cut by 0 bases, the J end by 4 bases, with 7 bases between. This CDR3 has 13 residues. CDR3 loop: CASSLGHLYGYTF. In nucleotides, the CDR3 is TGTGCCAGCAGCTTGGGACATCTCTATGGCTACACCTTC.

This chain uses TRBV12-3 or TRBV12-4 with TRBJ1-5; perhaps TRBD1 as D (6 bases). The CDR3 runs 11 residues. The V end was cut by 5 bases, the J end by 11 bases, with 10 bases between. The CDR3 bases are TGTGCCAGCAGTGTCAGGGGATCCCAGCATTTT. Encoded protein: CASSVRGSQHF.

This rearrangement joins TRBV5-6 to TRBJ1-1; D is possibly TRBD1 (5 bases). The ends were cut back, 4 bases at V and 1 base at J, with 14 bases in the middle. CDR1 is SGHDT and CDR2 is YYEEEE in the germline V gene. This CDR3 has 15 amino acids. CDR3 region: CASSSKGGANTEAFF. In nucleotides, the CDR3 is TGTGCCAGCAGCAGTAAGGGAGGGGCGAACACTGAAGCTTTCTTT.